Listed below are T cell receptor beta chains from one sample, sequenced in a study of technical replicates of blood from a few donors. The table came from immunoSEQ multiplex PCR; TCRdb's copy has only in-frame clones and leaves some out. The sample consists of approximately 87,000 clones, more than 85% of them appearing once. The sequencing input was T cells isolated from PBMCs. The source is a human donor in good health. Some clones in this sample may be carry-over from other donors' samples. CDR3s include the opening cysteine and the closing phenylalanine or tryptophan. A D gene is named only where the DNA matches it firmly. Not every row has a clone size; where given, it reads once, few, many or a size class.

CDR3 protein: CAIRTSGSTDTQYF
CDR3 DNA: TGTGCCATCCGGACTAGCGGGAGCACAGATACGCAGTATTTT
J gene: TRBJ2-3
clone size: .
CDR3 length: 14
V gene: TRBV10-3
D gene: TRBD2

CDR3 protein: CASNPHSSYNEQFF
CDR3 DNA: TGTGCCAGCAACCCTCATAGCTCCTACAATGAGCAGTTCTTC
J gene: TRBJ2-1
clone size: once
CDR3 length: 14
V gene: TRBV25-1
D gene: .

CDR3 protein: CASSLTLIGQGSEQYF
CDR3 DNA: TGTGCCAGCAGCTTAACGCTAATAGGACAGGGTTCCGAGCAGTACTTC
J gene: TRBJ2-7
clone size: .
CDR3 length: 16
V gene: TRBV7-3
D gene: TRBD1

CDR3 protein: CATSRDGLNNSPLHF
CDR3 DNA: TGTGCCACCAGCAGAGATGGGCTGAATAATTCACCCCTCCACTTT
J gene: TRBJ1-6
clone size: .
CDR3 length: 15
V gene: TRBV15
D gene: .

CDR3 protein: CASSFHPNSGIEQFF
CDR3 DNA: TGCGCCAGCAGCTTCCACCCTAATAGCGGGATTGAGCAGTTCTTC
J gene: TRBJ2-1
clone size: .
CDR3 length: 15
V gene: TRBV5-1
D gene: TRBD2

CDR3 protein: CASSFRGEGNEQFF
CDR3 DNA: TGTGCCAGCAGTTTTCGGGGAGAGGGCAATGAGCAGTTCTTC
J gene: TRBJ2-1
clone size: .
CDR3 length: 14
V gene: TRBV27
D gene: .

CDR3 protein: CASSPGQGKVNQPQHF
CDR3 DNA: TGTGCCAGCAGTCCAGGACAGGGAAAAGTCAATCAGCCCCAGCATTTT
J gene: TRBJ1-5
clone size: .
CDR3 length: 16
V gene: TRBV7-9
D gene: TRBD1

CDR3 protein: CASSPSGFWTEAFF
CDR3 DNA: TGTGCCAGCTCACCTTCCGGGTTCTGGACTGAAGCTTTCTTT
J gene: TRBJ1-1
clone size: .
CDR3 length: 14
V gene: TRBV18
D gene: .

CDR3 protein: CASSYGQGVPDTQYF
CDR3 DNA: TGTGCCAGCAGTTACGGACAGGGAGTGCCAGATACGCAGTATTTT
J gene: TRBJ2-3
clone size: .
CDR3 length: 15
V gene: TRBV6-5
D gene: TRBD1

CDR3 protein: CASSPGTGLYGYTF
CDR3 DNA: TGTGCCAGCAGTCCCGGGACAGGCCTCTATGGCTACACCTTC
J gene: TRBJ1-2
clone size: .
CDR3 length: 14
V gene: TRBV6-4
D gene: TRBD1

CDR3 protein: CASSGSDRVVSYNEQFF
CDR3 DNA: TGTGCCAGCAGTGGTTCGGACAGGGTCGTGTCCTACAATGAGCAGTTCTTC
J gene: TRBJ2-1
clone size: .
CDR3 length: 17
V gene: TRBV6-1
D gene: TRBD1

CDR3 protein: CASRHRGGSYNEQFF
CDR3 DNA: TGTGCCAGCAGGCACAGAGGGGGATCCTACAATGAGCAGTTCTTC
J gene: TRBJ2-1
clone size: .
CDR3 length: 15
V gene: TRBV28
D gene: .

CDR3 protein: CASSQDWPAGNLNEQFF
CDR3 DNA: TGTGCCAGCAGCCAGGATTGGCCAGCGGGGAACCTCAATGAGCAGTTCTTC
J gene: TRBJ2-1
clone size: .
CDR3 length: 17
V gene: TRBV14
D gene: TRBD2

CDR3 protein: CATMGSLYEQYF
CDR3 DNA: TGTGCCACTATGGGCAGTCTCTACGAGCAGTACTTC
J gene: TRBJ2-7
clone size: .
CDR3 length: 12
V gene: TRBV7-9
D gene: .

CDR3 protein: CASSLGQGHTIYF
CDR3 DNA: TGTGCCAGCAGCCTAGGACAGGGACACACCATATATTTT
J gene: TRBJ1-3
clone size: .
CDR3 length: 13
V gene: TRBV7-9
D gene: TRBD1

CDR3 protein: CAIHSGGSTDTQYF
CDR3 DNA: TGTGCCATACATAGCGGGGGGAGCACAGATACGCAGTATTTT
J gene: TRBJ2-3
clone size: .
CDR3 length: 14
V gene: TRBV2
D gene: TRBD2

CDR3 protein: CASSQERGQDGYTF
CDR3 DNA: TGTGCCAGCAGCCAAGAGAGGGGGCAAGATGGCTACACCTTC
J gene: TRBJ1-2
clone size: .
CDR3 length: 14
V gene: TRBV4-2
D gene: TRBD1

CDR3 protein: CAIRGTSNPEQYF
CDR3 DNA: TGTGCCATCAGAGGGACTAGCAACCCCGAGCAGTACTTC
J gene: TRBJ2-7
clone size: .
CDR3 length: 13
V gene: TRBV10-3
D gene: TRBD2

CDR3 protein: CASSLVGEETQYF
CDR3 DNA: TGCGCCAGCAGCTTGGTTGGAGAAGAGACCCAGTACTTC
J gene: TRBJ2-5
clone size: once
CDR3 length: 13
V gene: TRBV5-1
D gene: .

CDR3 protein: CASSVGTGLNTGELFF
CDR3 DNA: TGTGCCAGCAGCGTAGGGACAGGTCTTAACACCGGGGAGCTGTTTTTT
J gene: TRBJ2-2
clone size: .
CDR3 length: 16
V gene: TRBV9
D gene: TRBD1

CDR3 protein: CASSYSTGEVDYGYTF
CDR3 DNA: TGTGCCAGCAGTTACTCAACAGGGGAGGTAGACTATGGCTACACCTTC
J gene: TRBJ1-2
clone size: .
CDR3 length: 16
V gene: TRBV6-5
D gene: TRBD1

CDR3 protein: CASSSWDLAKNIQYF
CDR3 DNA: TGTGCCAGCAGCTCCTGGGACTTAGCCAAAAACATTCAGTACTTC
J gene: TRBJ2-4
clone size: once
CDR3 length: 15
V gene: TRBV11-2
D gene: .

CDR3 protein: CASSKGDNEQFF
CDR3 DNA: TGCGCCAGCAGTAAGGGGGACAATGAGCAGTTCTTC
J gene: TRBJ2-1
clone size: .
CDR3 length: 12
V gene: TRBV5-1
D gene: .

CDR3 protein: CASSQDNRYIDTEAFF
CDR3 DNA: TGCGCCAGCAGCCAAGATAATAGATATATAGACACTGAAGCTTTCTTT
J gene: TRBJ1-1
clone size: .
CDR3 length: 16
V gene: TRBV4-1
D gene: .

CDR3 protein: CALRRGLQETQYF
CDR3 DNA: TGTGCCCTTCGCAGGGGTTTACAAGAGACCCAGTACTTC
J gene: TRBJ2-5
clone size: .
CDR3 length: 13
V gene: TRBV30
D gene: .

CDR3 protein: CASSFSVWGQGAHNEQFF
CDR3 DNA: TGTGCCAGCAGTTTCAGTGTGTGGGGGCAGGGGGCCCACAATGAGCAGTTCTTC
J gene: TRBJ2-1
clone size: .
CDR3 length: 18
V gene: TRBV28
D gene: TRBD1

CDR3 protein: CASSLGDTPHEQYF
CDR3 DNA: TGCGCCAGCAGCTTGGGGGACACTCCCCACGAGCAGTACTTC
J gene: TRBJ2-7
clone size: .
CDR3 length: 14
V gene: TRBV5-1
D gene: .

CDR3 protein: CASSLTNTQETQYF
CDR3 DNA: TGTGCCAGCAGCTTAACGAACACCCAAGAGACCCAGTACTTC
J gene: TRBJ2-5
clone size: .
CDR3 length: 14
V gene: TRBV7-2
D gene: .

CDR3 protein: CAISEISVSLQETQYF
CDR3 DNA: TGTGCCATCAGTGAGATTAGCGTAAGCCTCCAAGAGACCCAGTACTTC
J gene: TRBJ2-5
clone size: .
CDR3 length: 16
V gene: TRBV10-3
D gene: .

CDR3 protein: CASSLWTGEEQYF
CDR3 DNA: TGCGCCAGCAGCCTGTGGACAGGGGAAGAGCAGTACTTC
J gene: TRBJ2-7
clone size: .
CDR3 length: 13
V gene: TRBV5-1
D gene: TRBD1

CDR3 protein: CASSLENNYEQYF
CDR3 DNA: TGTGCCAGCAGTTTGGAGAATAACTACGAGCAGTACTTC
J gene: TRBJ2-7
clone size: .
CDR3 length: 13
V gene: TRBV6-5
D gene: .

CDR3 protein: CASSLDRGESTDTQYF
CDR3 DNA: TGTGCCAGCAGCTTGGATAGAGGCGAGAGCACAGATACGCAGTATTTT
J gene: TRBJ2-3
clone size: .
CDR3 length: 16
V gene: TRBV5-4
D gene: .

CDR3 protein: CASSVTGANEKLFF
CDR3 DNA: TGCGCCAGCTCGGTGACAGGGGCTAATGAAAAACTGTTTTTT
J gene: TRBJ1-4
clone size: .
CDR3 length: 14
V gene: TRBV5-1
D gene: TRBD1

CDR3 protein: CATSGEYSNQPQHF
CDR3 DNA: TGTGCCACCAGCGGAGAATATAGCAATCAGCCCCAGCATTTT
J gene: TRBJ1-5
clone size: .
CDR3 length: 14
V gene: TRBV15
D gene: .

CDR3 protein: CASSYSVPGANEKLFF
CDR3 DNA: TGTGCCAGCAGTTACTCAGTTCCGGGGGCTAATGAAAAACTGTTTTTT
J gene: TRBJ1-4
clone size: .
CDR3 length: 16
V gene: TRBV6-5
D gene: .

CDR3 protein: CAHEPGLARPYEQYF
CDR3 DNA: TGTGCCCACGAACCAGGACTAGCTAGACCCTACGAGCAGTACTTC
J gene: TRBJ2-7
clone size: once
CDR3 length: 15
V gene: TRBV19
D gene: TRBD2

CDR3 protein: CASSQQQGKGEQFF
CDR3 DNA: TGCGCCAGCAGCCAACAACAGGGGAAGGGTGAGCAGTTCTTC
J gene: TRBJ2-1
clone size: .
CDR3 length: 14
V gene: TRBV5-1
D gene: TRBD1

CDR3 protein: CASSSAGVPYEQYF
CDR3 DNA: TGTGCCAGCAGTTCAGCGGGAGTCCCCTACGAGCAGTACTTC
J gene: TRBJ2-7
clone size: .
CDR3 length: 14
V gene: TRBV9
D gene: TRBD2

CDR3 protein: CASSLATGGNEKLFF
CDR3 DNA: TGTGCCAGCAGCTTGGCGACAGGGGGTAATGAAAAACTGTTTTTT
J gene: TRBJ1-4
clone size: once
CDR3 length: 15
V gene: TRBV5-6
D gene: TRBD1

CDR3 protein: CASSLYRGLDEKLFF
CDR3 DNA: TGTGCCAGCAGTTTATACAGGGGGCTCGACGAAAAACTGTTTTTT
J gene: TRBJ1-4
clone size: .
CDR3 length: 15
V gene: TRBV28
D gene: TRBD1

CDR3 protein: CASRIQEGGTEAFF
CDR3 DNA: TGTGCCAGCAGGATACAGGAAGGGGGCACTGAAGCTTTCTTT
J gene: TRBJ1-1
clone size: .
CDR3 length: 14
V gene: TRBV6-1
D gene: .

CDR3 protein: CASSPSRRTDYYEQYF
CDR3 DNA: TGTGCCAGCAGTCCATCCCGGAGGACAGACTACTACGAGCAGTACTTC
J gene: TRBJ2-7
clone size: .
CDR3 length: 16
V gene: TRBV2
D gene: .

CDR3 protein: CASSPGTSGNNEQFF
CDR3 DNA: TGTGCCAGCAGTCCCGGGACTAGCGGAAACAATGAGCAGTTCTTC
J gene: TRBJ2-1
clone size: .
CDR3 length: 15
V gene: TRBV27
D gene: TRBD2

CDR3 protein: CASSSLNEQYF
CDR3 DNA: TGTGCCAGCAGTTCCCTTAACGAGCAGTACTTC
J gene: TRBJ2-7
clone size: .
CDR3 length: 11
V gene: TRBV28
D gene: .

CDR3 protein: CASSSPVTVISYEQYF
CDR3 DNA: TGTGCCAGCAGTTCCCCCGTGACAGTAATTTCCTACGAGCAGTACTTC
J gene: TRBJ2-7
clone size: once
CDR3 length: 16
V gene: TRBV25-1
D gene: .

CDR3 protein: CASSLTETNYGYTF
CDR3 DNA: TGTGCCAGCAGCTTAACAGAAACTAACTATGGCTACACCTTC
J gene: TRBJ1-2
clone size: .
CDR3 length: 14
V gene: TRBV7-6
D gene: .

CDR3 protein: CASSLVDRGVETQYF
CDR3 DNA: TGCGCCAGCAGCTTGGTCGACAGGGGAGTAGAGACCCAGTACTTC
J gene: TRBJ2-5
clone size: .
CDR3 length: 15
V gene: TRBV5-1
D gene: TRBD1